This T cell receptor beta chain came from a study of regulatory T cells in long-lasting Graves disease. The CDR3 spans 13 residues. Germline V gene sequence: CDR1 LGHDT, CDR2 YNNKEL (reference sequence). The V gene end was trimmed by 4 bases and the J gene end by 4 bases; junction bases not matched to a gene: 0. According to the study, TCR beta libraries were built with iRepertoire HTBI primers and CDR3-region Arm-PCR. TCRdb used MiXCR to reprocess the multiplex PCR reads, holding one entry per CDR3 protein. There are around 250,000 distinct CDR3 sequences in the sample; under 20% occur only once, and 11% to 15% lies in the top ten. This clonotype was seen repeatedly, ten times or more. Time point here: newly diagnosed GD, antithyroid drugs for less than 3 months. After RNA was extracted from PBMCs, the TCR library was made from it. These data also featured in a second study, about T cells in Graves' hyperthyroidism and ophthalmopathy.

The TCR originated in a woman between 25 and 40 years old with Graves disease. This specimen consisted of peripheral blood mononuclear cells (PBMCs), obtained at new diagnosis, from a patient treated with antithyroid drugs. The gene calls are TRBV3-1 and TRBJ1-1; TRBD1 matches 10 bases. The CDR3 bases are TGTGCCAGCAGCCGGACAGGGGGCACTGAAGCTTTCTTT. Protein product: CASSRTGGTEAFF.